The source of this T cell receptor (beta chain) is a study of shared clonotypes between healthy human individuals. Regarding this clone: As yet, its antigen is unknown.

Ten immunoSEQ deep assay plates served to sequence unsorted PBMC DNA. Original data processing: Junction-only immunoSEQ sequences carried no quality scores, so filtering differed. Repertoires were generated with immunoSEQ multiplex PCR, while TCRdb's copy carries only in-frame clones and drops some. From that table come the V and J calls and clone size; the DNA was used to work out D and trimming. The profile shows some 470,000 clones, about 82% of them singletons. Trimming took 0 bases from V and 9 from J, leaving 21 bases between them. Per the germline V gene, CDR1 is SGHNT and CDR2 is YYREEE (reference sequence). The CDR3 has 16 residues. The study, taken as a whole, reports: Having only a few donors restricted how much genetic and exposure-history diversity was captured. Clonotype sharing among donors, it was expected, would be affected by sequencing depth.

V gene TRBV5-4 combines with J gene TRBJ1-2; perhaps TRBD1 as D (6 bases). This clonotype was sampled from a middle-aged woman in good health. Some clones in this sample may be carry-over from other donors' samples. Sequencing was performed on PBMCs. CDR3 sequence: CASSLVGLDRSGSYTF. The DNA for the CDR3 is TGTGCCAGCAGCTTGGTGGGGTTAGACAGGTCGGGGAGCTACACCTTC.